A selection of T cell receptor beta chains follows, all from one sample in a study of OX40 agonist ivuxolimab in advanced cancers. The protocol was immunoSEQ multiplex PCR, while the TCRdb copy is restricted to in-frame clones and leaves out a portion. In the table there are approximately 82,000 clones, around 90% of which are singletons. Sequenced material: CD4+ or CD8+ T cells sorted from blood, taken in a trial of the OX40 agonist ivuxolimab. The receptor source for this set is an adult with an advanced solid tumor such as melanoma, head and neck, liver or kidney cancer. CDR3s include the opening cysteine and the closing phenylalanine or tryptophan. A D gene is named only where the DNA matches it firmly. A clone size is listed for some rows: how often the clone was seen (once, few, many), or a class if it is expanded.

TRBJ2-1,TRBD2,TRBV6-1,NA,TGTGCCAGCAGTGCAGCTCTAGCGGGGGCCTACAATGAGCAGTTCTTC,CASSAALAGAYNEQFF
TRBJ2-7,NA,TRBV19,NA,TGTGCCAGTAGGCTACAGGGTCCGGGTTCCTACGAGCAGTACTTC,CASRLQGPGSYEQYF
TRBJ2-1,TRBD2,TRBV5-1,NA,TGCGCCAGCAGCTCGACCGGGACTATAGACAATGAGCAGTTCTTC,CASSSTGTIDNEQFF
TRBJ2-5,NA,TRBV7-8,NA,TGTGCCAGCAGCCACAGTGAGACCCAGTACTTC,CASSHSETQYF
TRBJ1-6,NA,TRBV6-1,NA,TGTGCCAGCAATACAGGGTCCTATAATTCACCCCTCCACTTT,CASNTGSYNSPLHF
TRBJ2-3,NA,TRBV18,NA,TGTGCCAGCTCACCACCGGGGGTGGCAGATACGCAGTATTTT,CASSPPGVADTQYF
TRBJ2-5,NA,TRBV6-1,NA,TGTGCCAGCACAGTCTCGGGATGGGTGGAGACCCAGTACTTC,CASTVSGWVETQYF
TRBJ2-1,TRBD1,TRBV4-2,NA,TGTGCCAGCAGCCAGACGGACAGGGGGGTGCGCAATGAGCAGTTCTTC,CASSQTDRGVRNEQFF
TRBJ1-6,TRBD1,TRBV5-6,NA,TGTGCCAGCAGCTTACAGGGGGCGAAGATCAGTTCACCCCTCCACTTT,CASSLQGAKISSPLHF
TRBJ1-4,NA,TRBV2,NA,TGTGCCAGCAGTGAGCAGACAGGAAAGAATGAAAAACTGTTTTTT,CASSEQTGKNEKLFF
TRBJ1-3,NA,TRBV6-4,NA,TGTGCCAGCAGTCGGGGAAACACCATATATTTT,CASSRGNTIYF
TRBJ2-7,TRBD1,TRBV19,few,TGTGCAAGTAGGTCCGACAGGGCATCCTACGAGCAGTACTTC,CASRSDRASYEQYF
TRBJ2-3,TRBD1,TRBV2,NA,TGTGCCAGACGCCAGGGGGTAGATACGCAGTATTTT,CARRQGVDTQYF
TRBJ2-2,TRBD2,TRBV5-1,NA,TGCGCCAGCAGCCCCACGGCGGGAGCCTTGAACACCGGGGAGCTGTTTTTT,CASSPTAGALNTGELFF
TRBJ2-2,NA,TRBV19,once,TGTGCCAGTAGTATCCCGCCAAACACCGGGGAGCTGTTTTTT,CASSIPPNTGELFF
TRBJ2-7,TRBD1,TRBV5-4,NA,TGTGCCAGCAGCTCACAGGGGCTGGACGAGCAGTACTTC,CASSSQGLDEQYF
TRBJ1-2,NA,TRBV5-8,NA,TGTGCCAGCAGCCTCAAATATGGCTACACCTTC,CASSLKYGYTF
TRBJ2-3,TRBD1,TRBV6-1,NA,TGTGCCAGCAGGCCGGGACAGGGAGGGACAGATACGCAGTATTTT,CASRPGQGGTDTQYF
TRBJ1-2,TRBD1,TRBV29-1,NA,TGCAGCGTTGAGCCCACAGGGGTAGGGTATGGCTACACCTTC,CSVEPTGVGYGYTF
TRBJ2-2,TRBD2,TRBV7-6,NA,TGTGCCAGCAGCCCGACCCTACTAGCGGAAAGGAACACCGGGGAGCTGTTTTTT,CASSPTLLAERNTGELFF
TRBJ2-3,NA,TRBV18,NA,TGTGCCAGCTCACCGATTTCCGGGACAGCACACACGCGGGGGACAGATACGCAGTATTTT,CASSPISGTAHTRGTDTQYF
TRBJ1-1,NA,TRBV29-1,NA,TGCAGCTCAGGCCTTGGAGATGTTGAAGCTTTCTTT,CSSGLGDVEAFF
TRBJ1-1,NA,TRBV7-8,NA,TGTGCCAGCAGCTTAGTGCGGGGGACTGAAGCTTTCTTT,CASSLVRGTEAFF
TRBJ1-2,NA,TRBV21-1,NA,TGTGCCAGCAGCAATGAGGGATCCAGGGATGGCTACACCTTC,CASSNEGSRDGYTF
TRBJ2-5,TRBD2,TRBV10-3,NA,TGTGCCATCAGTGACCTTGGGGGGGTCCAAGAGACCCAGTACTTC,CAISDLGGVQETQYF
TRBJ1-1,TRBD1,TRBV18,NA,TGTGCCAGCTCACCAGGGACAGGGGGCTATTTGAACACTGAAGCTTTCTTT,CASSPGTGGYLNTEAFF
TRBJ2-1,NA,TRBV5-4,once,TGTGCCAGCAGCTTGGACCGCCAGAGCTCCTACAATGAGCAGTTCTTC,CASSLDRQSSYNEQFF
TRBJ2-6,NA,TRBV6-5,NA,TGTGCCAGCAGACCCCACAGCTCTGGGGCCAACGTCCTGACTTTC,CASRPHSSGANVLTF
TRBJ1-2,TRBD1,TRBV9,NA,TGTGCCAGCAGGGTGGCGGAGGGGGCCAACTATGGCTACACCTTC,CASRVAEGANYGYTF
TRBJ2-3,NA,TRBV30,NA,TGTGCCTGGAACGAGGAAACTCACACAGATACGCAGTATTTT,CAWNEETHTDTQYF
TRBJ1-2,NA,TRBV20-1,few,TGCAGTGCTAGCAATTATGGCTACACCTTC,CSASNYGYTF